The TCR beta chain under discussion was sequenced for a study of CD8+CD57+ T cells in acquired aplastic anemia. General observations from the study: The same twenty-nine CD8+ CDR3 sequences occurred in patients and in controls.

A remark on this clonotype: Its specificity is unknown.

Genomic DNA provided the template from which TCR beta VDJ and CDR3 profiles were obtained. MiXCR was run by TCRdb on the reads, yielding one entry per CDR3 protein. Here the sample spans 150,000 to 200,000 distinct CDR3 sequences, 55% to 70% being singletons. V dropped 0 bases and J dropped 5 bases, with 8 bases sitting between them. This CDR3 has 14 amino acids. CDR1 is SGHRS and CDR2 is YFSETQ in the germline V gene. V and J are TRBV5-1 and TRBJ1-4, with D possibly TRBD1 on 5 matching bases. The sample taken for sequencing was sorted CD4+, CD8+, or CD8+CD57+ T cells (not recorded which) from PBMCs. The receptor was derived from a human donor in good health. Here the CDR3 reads CASSLGGWNEKLFF. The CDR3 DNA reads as TGCGCCAGCAGCTTGGGGGGGTGGAATGAAAAACTGTTTTTT.